These T cell receptor beta chains were read from a single sample in a study of control samples from healthy donors and cancer patients. Some clones are missing from TCRdb's copy, which holds only in-frame ones; the method was immunoSEQ multiplex PCR. The profile shows 110,000 to 150,000 clones, just under 95% of them singletons. The sequencing input was blood. These receptors were collected from a man aged 25 to 45 in good health. The CDR3 runs from the conserved cysteine through the conserved F or W. The D gene is left open where the match is weak.

J: TRBJ1-6
D: .
V: TRBV4-1
DNA: TGCGCCAGCAGCCAAGAGGACGTAAATAATTCACCCCTCCACTTT
CDR3: CASSQEDVNNSPLHF

J: TRBJ1-2
D: .
V: TRBV9
DNA: TGTGCCAGCAGCGGTGAGAACTATGGCTACACCTTC
CDR3: CASSGENYGYTF

J: TRBJ2-4
D: .
V: TRBV4-1
DNA: TGCGCCAGCAGCGAACAGGCGATCCTAGTAGCCAAAAACATTCAGTACTTC
CDR3: CASSEQAILVAKNIQYF

J: TRBJ1-2
D: .
V: TRBV7-9
DNA: TGTGCCAGCAGCTTAGGCCTGACAGGTGGCTATGGCTACACCTTC
CDR3: CASSLGLTGGYGYTF

J: TRBJ1-2
D: .
V: TRBV6-5
DNA: TGTGCCAGCAGTTATGGGCAGACCGCCGGCTACACCTTC
CDR3: CASSYGQTAGYTF

J: TRBJ2-2
D: .
V: TRBV19
DNA: TGTGCCAGTAGTATCGGGGCAGCAAACACCGGGGAGCTGTTTTTT
CDR3: CASSIGAANTGELFF

J: TRBJ1-4
D: .
V: TRBV2
DNA: TGTGCCAGCAGTGAAGGAGACAGGATTTCTAATGAAAAACTGTTTTTT
CDR3: CASSEGDRISNEKLFF

J: TRBJ2-7
D: .
V: TRBV21-1
DNA: TGTGCCAGCAGCCGGACTAGCGGGGTCCTGGACTACGAGCAGTACTTC
CDR3: CASSRTSGVLDYEQYF

J: TRBJ1-5
D: TRBD1
V: TRBV7-8
DNA: TGTGCCAGCAGCTTGGCGACAGGGGTAAAACAGCCCCAGCATTTT
CDR3: CASSLATGVKQPQHF

J: TRBJ2-6
D: TRBD2
V: TRBV9
DNA: TGTGCCAGCAGTTCTAGACTAGCGGGAGATCCTGGGGCCAACGTCCTGACTTTC
CDR3: CASSSRLAGDPGANVLTF

J: TRBJ2-7
D: .
V: TRBV29-1
DNA: TGCAGCGTTGGTGAGGGGCCGACGTCCTACGAGCAGTACTTC
CDR3: CSVGEGPTSYEQYF

J: TRBJ1-2
D: .
V: TRBV19
DNA: TGTGCCACCCGCGCTTCCAGGGGCTACACCTTC
CDR3: CATRASRGYTF

J: TRBJ2-2
D: .
V: TRBV5-1
DNA: TGCGCCCTTAATCCCCGGGGAGCTGTTTTT
CDR3: CALNPRGAVF

J: TRBJ2-2
D: .
V: TRBV6-6
DNA: TGTGCCAGCAGTTACCTTTTCGGGGAGCTGTTTTTT
CDR3: CASSYLFGELFF

J: TRBJ1-2
D: TRBD1
V: TRBV14
DNA: TGTGCCAGCAGCCGAGGGACAGGAGGAGGCTATGGCTACACCTTC
CDR3: CASSRGTGGGYGYTF

J: TRBJ2-3
D: .
V: TRBV28
DNA: TGTGCCAGCAGTTTGGCAGGGGGGTCCACAGATACGCAGTATTTT
CDR3: CASSLAGGSTDTQYF

J: TRBJ1-1
D: TRBD1
V: TRBV13
DNA: TGTGCCAGCAGCACAAGAAACCCATTGGGAAGACAGGGAGCAACTGAAGCTTTCTTT
CDR3: CASSTRNPLGRQGATEAFF

J: TRBJ2-3
D: TRBD2
V: TRBV7-2
DNA: TGTGCCAGCAGGATAGCGGGAGGGCCAAATACGCAGTATTTT
CDR3: CASRIAGGPNTQYF

J: TRBJ2-2
D: .
V: TRBV9
DNA: TGTGCCAGCAGCTTTCACTGGGCCGGGGAGCTGTTTTTT
CDR3: CASSFHWAGELFF

J: TRBJ2-7
D: .
V: TRBV27
DNA: TGTGCCAGCAGTTTCCAAGGCAGCTCCTACGAGCAGTACTTC
CDR3: CASSFQGSSYEQYF

J: TRBJ2-7
D: TRBD2
V: TRBV27
DNA: TGTGCCAGCGCGTGGGAGGGCCGTTACGAGCAGTACTTC
CDR3: CASAWEGRYEQYF

J: TRBJ2-1
D: .
V: TRBV4-1
DNA: TGCGCCAGCAGCCAAGTCGCGAGTTCTTACAATGAGCAGTTCTTC
CDR3: CASSQVASSYNEQFF